Shown below are 12 T cell receptor beta chains from a single sample sequenced in a study of T-cell memory formation after mild COVID-19. From the 5' RACE reads, TCRdb called clonotypes with MiXCR, one entry per CDR3 protein. The repertoire includes about 140,000 distinct CDR3 sequences, 13% to 15% of them detected once, and about 29% sits in the top ten. The sample was PBMCs or a T cell subset sorted from them (not recorded which). The receptor set was obtained from an adult woman who had mild COVID-19 (a few samples of this study predate the infection). Cell type and time point are not known.

As DNA, the CDR3 is TGCGCCAGCAGCTCCCTTAGCGGGGGTCAGGATACGCAGTATTTT. Its protein is CASSSLSGGQDTQYF. The J gene is TRBJ2-3, the V gene TRBV5-1; TRBD2 matches 9 bases. J gave up 6 bases and V 3 bases, and 8 bases lay outside the gene matches. CDR1 SGHRS and CDR2 YFSETQ come from the germline V gene. This CDR3 has 15 residues.

This clonotype was detected a few times. J is TRBJ2-5 and V is TRBV19; a possible D gene is TRBD2 (5 bases). V shed 2 bases and J shed 1 base, with 11 bases lying between them. The CDR3 sequence is 15 residues long. CDR1 and CDR2 from the germline V gene are LNHDA and SQIVND (reference sequence). The CDR3: CASSILGVRQETQYF. CDR3 in DNA: TGTGCCAGTAGTATACTCGGGGTCCGCCAAGAGACCCAGTACTTC.

The chain carries TRBV7-9 and TRBJ2-7, with 7 bases identical to TRBD1. The junction had 11 bases not matched to a gene; V was cut back by 6 bases and J by 6 bases. Germline-derived CDR1 and CDR2 are SEHNR and FQNEAQ (reference sequence). The length of the CDR3 is 14 residues. The CDR3 nucleotides read TGTGCCAGCAGAATTGACAGGGATCAAGGCGAGCAGTACTTC. This sequence encodes CASRIDRDQGEQYF. The variable domain in full, completed from reference TRBV7-9 and TRBJ2-7, reads DTGVSQNPRHKITKRGQNVTFRCDPISEHNRLYWYRQTLGQGPEFLTYFQNEAQLEKSRLLSDRFSAERPKGSFSTLEIQRTEQGDSAMYLCASRIDRDQGEQYFGPGTRLTVT.

The chain is built from TRBV6-5 and TRBJ2-2; D is unresolved. Germline CDR1 is MNHEY and CDR2 is SVGAGI. The CDR3 totals 14 residues. Trimming took 3 bases from V and 4 from J, leaving 9 bases between them. The CDR3 region is CASSYIVLTGELFF. The CDR3 nucleotides read TGTGCCAGCAGTTATATAGTCCTCACCGGGGAGCTGTTTTTT.

The gene calls are TRBV4-1 and TRBJ2-3, with 12 bases aligning to TRBD2. The CDR3 spans 19 residues. V lost 4 bases to trimming and J lost 4 bases; unmatched junction nucleotides: 15. Germline V gene lookup returns CDR1 MGHRA and CDR2 YSYEKL. The CDR3 DNA is TGCGCCAGCAGCCCCCGAGGTGCTAGCGGGGGGGCTGGGGCAGATACGCAGTATTTT. Protein: CASSPRGASGGAGADTQYF.

This clonotype was detected a few times. The chain employs TRBV7-8 and TRBJ2-1; 7 bases match TRBD1. Germline V gene lookup returns CDR1 SGHVS and CDR2 FQNEAQ. This CDR3 has 15 amino acids. The V gene end was trimmed by 4 bases and the J gene end by 4 bases; junction bases not matched to a gene: 7. The CDR3 DNA reads TGTGCCAGCAGCTACAGGGGATCCTCATACAATGAGCAGTTCTTC. It is translated as CASSYRGSSYNEQFF.

This clonotype has just a few counts. The chain couples TRBV20-1 to TRBJ1-1, with D perhaps matching TRBD1 (5 bases). Germline loops: CDR1 DFQATT, CDR2 SNEGSKA (reference sequence). The V end lost 0 bases, the J end lost 1 base, and 21 bases lay between the germline ends. This CDR3 is 18 amino acids long. The CDR3 DNA is TGCAGTGCTAGAGATCAAGTGAATGGTGTAGACAGGAACACTGAAGCTTTCTTT. Its protein product is CSARDQVNGVDRNTEAFF.

The V and J genes are TRBV6-5 and TRBJ2-1, with D possibly TRBD1 on 5 matching bases. V lost 5 bases and J lost 6, with 26 bases in between. CDR3 length: 18 amino acids. Germline values: CDR1 MNHEY, CDR2 SVGAGI. CDR3 region: CASSIGHSGAEWGNEQFF. The CDR3 DNA reads TGTGCCAGCAGTATTGGACATTCTGGGGCGGAGTGGGGCAATGAGCAGTTCTTC.

V is TRBV4-1 and J is TRBJ1-1; the D is unclear. CDR1 is MGHRA, CDR2 YSYEKL, per germline. The CDR3 is 13 amino acids. Between the trimmed V and J ends, which lost 1 base and 5 bases, there was a span of 8 bases. The DNA of the CDR3 is TGCGCCAGCAGCCAAGGGTTCGGGACTGAAGCTTTCTTT. This gives the protein CASSQGFGTEAFF.

This sequence joins TRBV7-6 and TRBJ2-1, with 8 bases that match TRBD2. CDR1 SGHVS and CDR2 FNYEAQ come from the germline V gene. The CDR3 runs 15 residues. The V gene end was trimmed by 1 base and the J gene end by 6 bases; junction bases not matched to a gene: 5. CDR3 sequence: CASSLEGLGANEQFF. The DNA for the CDR3 is TGTGCCAGCAGCTTAGAGGGACTAGGTGCCAATGAGCAGTTCTTC.

This clonotype occurred a few times. The chain carries TRBV4-1 and TRBJ2-7, with TRBD1 as a possible D gene (5 bases). This CDR3 region has 16 residues. Germline assignment: CDR1 MGHRA and CDR2 YSYEKL. The V end was cut by 0 bases, the J end by 0 bases, with 12 bases between. The CDR3 region has the DNA TGCGCCAGCAGCCAAGAAGGCAGGGAAAGCTCCTACGAGCAGTACTTC. Amino acids: CASSQEGRESSYEQYF.

This clonotype was found a few times. The DNA is omitted, as the CDR3 cannot be located on it reliably, and the CDR3 follows TCRdb's listing. The V and J genes are TRBV4-2 and TRBJ2-2. Termini included, the CDR3 measures 16 amino acids. Germline lookup yields CDR1 LGHNA and CDR2 YNFKEQ. The CDR3 loop is CASSQVYANTGELFFF.